This T cell receptor (beta chain) comes out of a study of blood T cell repertoires in COVID-19. Original data processing: Amplified reference gene primers provided the basis for estimating nucleated cell counts. The data were produced by immunoSEQ multiplex PCR, yet TCRdb's version contains in-frame clones alone and is incomplete. The DNA was the basis for D and trimming; V, J and clone size are from that table. Of approximately 73,000 clones listed, 86% are singletons. The germline V gene has CDR1 MNHEY and CDR2 SMNVEV (reference sequence). The CDR3 totals 15 residues. Trimming cost V 2 bases and J 8 bases; bases outside gene matches: 8.

The source material was peripheral blood. The origin of this receptor is an older woman with acute or convalescent COVID-19. The rearrangement joins TRBV27 to TRBJ1-4; 7 bases match TRBD1. The CDR3 region is CASSLQGVGGEKLFF. The CDR3 DNA follows: TGTGCCAGCAGTTTACAGGGGGTAGGTGGGGAAAAACTGTTTTTT. Using reference TRBV27 and TRBJ1-4 for the parts outside the CDR3, the full variable domain is EAQVTQNPRYLITVTGKKLTVTCSQNMNHEYMSWYRQDPGLGLRQIYYSMNVEVTDKGDVPEGYKVSRKEKRNFPLILESPSPNQTSLYFCASSLQGVGGEKLFFGSGTQLSVL.